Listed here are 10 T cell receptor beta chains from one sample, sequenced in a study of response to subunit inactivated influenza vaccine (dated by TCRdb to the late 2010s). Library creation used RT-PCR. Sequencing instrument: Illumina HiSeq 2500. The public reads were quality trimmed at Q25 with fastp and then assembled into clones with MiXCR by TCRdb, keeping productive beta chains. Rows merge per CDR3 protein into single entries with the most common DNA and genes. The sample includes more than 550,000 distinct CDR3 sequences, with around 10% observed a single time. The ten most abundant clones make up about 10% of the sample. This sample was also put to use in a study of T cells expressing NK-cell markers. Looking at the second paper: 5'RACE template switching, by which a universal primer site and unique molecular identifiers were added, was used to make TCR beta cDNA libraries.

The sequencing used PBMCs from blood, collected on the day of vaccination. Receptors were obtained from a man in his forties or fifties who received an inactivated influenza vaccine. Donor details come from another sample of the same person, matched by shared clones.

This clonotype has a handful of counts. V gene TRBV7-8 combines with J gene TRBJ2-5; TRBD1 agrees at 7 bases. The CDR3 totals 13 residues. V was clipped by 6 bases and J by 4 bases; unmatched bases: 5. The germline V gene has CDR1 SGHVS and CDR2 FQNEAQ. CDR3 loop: CASRQGIAETQYF. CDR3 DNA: TGTGCCAGCAGACAGGGGATAGCAGAGACCCAGTACTTC.

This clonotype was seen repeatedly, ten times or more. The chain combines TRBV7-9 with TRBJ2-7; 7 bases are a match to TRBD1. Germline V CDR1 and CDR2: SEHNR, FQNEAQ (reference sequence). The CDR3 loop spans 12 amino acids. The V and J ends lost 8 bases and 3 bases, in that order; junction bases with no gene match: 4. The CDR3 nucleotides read TGTGCCAGCGGGGGACAGTTCTACGAGCAGTACTTC. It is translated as CASGGQFYEQYF.

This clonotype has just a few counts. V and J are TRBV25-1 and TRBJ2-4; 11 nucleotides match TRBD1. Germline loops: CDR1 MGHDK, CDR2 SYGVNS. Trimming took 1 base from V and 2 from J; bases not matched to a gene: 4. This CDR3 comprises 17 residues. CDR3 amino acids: CASSELGQGGTKNIQYF. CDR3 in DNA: TGTGCCAGCAGTGAATTGGGACAGGGGGGGACCAAAAACATTCAGTACTTC.

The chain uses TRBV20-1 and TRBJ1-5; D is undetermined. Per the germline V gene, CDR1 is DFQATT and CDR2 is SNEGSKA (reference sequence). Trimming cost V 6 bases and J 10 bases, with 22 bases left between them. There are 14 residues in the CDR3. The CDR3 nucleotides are TGCAGTGCCGGCCGGGTATCGGTAGGGCAACCCCAGCATTTT. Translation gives CSAGRVSVGQPQHF.

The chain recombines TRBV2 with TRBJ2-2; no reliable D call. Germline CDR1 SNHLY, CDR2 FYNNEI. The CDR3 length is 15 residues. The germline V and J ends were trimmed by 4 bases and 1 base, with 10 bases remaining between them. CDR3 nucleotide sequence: TGTGCCAGCAGTGGTACAGTGAGGAACACCGGGGAGCTGTTTTTT. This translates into CASSGTVRNTGELFF.

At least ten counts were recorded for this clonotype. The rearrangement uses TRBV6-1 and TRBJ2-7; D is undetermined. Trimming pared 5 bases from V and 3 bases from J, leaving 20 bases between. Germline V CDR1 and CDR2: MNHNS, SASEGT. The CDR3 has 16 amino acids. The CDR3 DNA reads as TGTGCCAGCAGTCCCGACCGTGGGGTCCGACTCTACGAGCAGTACTTC. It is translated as CASSPDRGVRLYEQYF.

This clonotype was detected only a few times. This chain's CDR3 is CASSFGNHYEQYF. The CDR3 coding sequence is TGTGCCAGCAGCTTCGGAAACCACTACGAGCAGTACTTC. The chain combines TRBV7-9 with TRBJ2-7; D unclear. The CDR3 sequence is 13 residues long. The germline V gene has CDR1 SEHNR and CDR2 FQNEAQ (reference sequence). The V and J ends lost 3 bases and 3 bases respectively, with 9 bases between them.

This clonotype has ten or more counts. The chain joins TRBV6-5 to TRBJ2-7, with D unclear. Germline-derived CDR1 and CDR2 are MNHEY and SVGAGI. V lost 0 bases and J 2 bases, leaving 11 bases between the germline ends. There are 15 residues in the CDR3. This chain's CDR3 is CASSYSSVTTYEQYF. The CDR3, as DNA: TGTGCCAGCAGTTACTCCTCTGTCACCACCTACGAGCAGTACTTC.

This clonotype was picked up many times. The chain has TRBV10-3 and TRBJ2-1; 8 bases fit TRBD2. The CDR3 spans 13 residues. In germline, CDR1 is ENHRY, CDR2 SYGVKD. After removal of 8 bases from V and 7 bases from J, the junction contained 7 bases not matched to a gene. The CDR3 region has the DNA TGTGCCATCCTGACTAGCGTGGGGAATGAGCAGTTCTTC. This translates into CAILTSVGNEQFF.

The CDR3 DNA is TGTGCCAGCAAAGGGGCGGACCTTGGGGAGCTGTTTTTT. Protein: CASKGADLGELFF. The rearrangement uses TRBV28 and TRBJ2-2, with D possibly matching TRBD1 (5 bases). The germline V gene has CDR1 MDHEN and CDR2 SYDVKM. CDR3 size: 13 residues. V lost 7 bases to trimming and J lost 8 bases, with 14 bases between them.